The sequence of this T cell receptor beta chain was determined in a study of response to subunit inactivated influenza vaccine. General study points: Authors proposed each seasonal influenza vaccination draws in few new T cells.

TCRdb re-called the RT-PCR reads with MiXCR, one entry per CDR3 protein. The sample lists over 400,000 distinct CDR3 sequences; roughly 9.8% were seen once. A few counts support this clonotype. What it binds is unknown. V lost 2 bases, J lost 5 bases, and 12 bases lay in between. This CDR3 is built from 13 residues. In germline, CDR1 is DFQATT, CDR2 SNEGSKA (reference sequence). This receptor was obtained from a man in his fifties or sixties who received an inactivated influenza vaccine. The chain combines TRBV20-1 with TRBJ2-5; D gene uncertain. The material was PBMCs from blood, obtained 40 to 50 days after vaccination. CDR3 in amino acids: CSARPRGLETQYF. The CDR3 bases are TGCAGTGCTAGACCCCGAGGTCTGGAGACCCAGTACTTC.